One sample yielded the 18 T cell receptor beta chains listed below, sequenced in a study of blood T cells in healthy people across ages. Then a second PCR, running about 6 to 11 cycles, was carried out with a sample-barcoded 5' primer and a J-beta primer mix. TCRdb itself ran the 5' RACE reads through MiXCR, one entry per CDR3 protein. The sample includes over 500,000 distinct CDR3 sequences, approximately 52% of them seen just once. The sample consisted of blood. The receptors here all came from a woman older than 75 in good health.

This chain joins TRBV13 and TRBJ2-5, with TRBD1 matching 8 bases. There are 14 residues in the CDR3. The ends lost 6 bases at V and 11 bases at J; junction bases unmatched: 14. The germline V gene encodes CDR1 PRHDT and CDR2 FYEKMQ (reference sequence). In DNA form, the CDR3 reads TGTGCCAGCAGAATAGGACAGGGAAACAATGAGCAGTACTTC. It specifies CASRIGQGNNEQYF. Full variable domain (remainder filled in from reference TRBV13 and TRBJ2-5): AAGVIQSPRHLIKEKRETATLKCYPIPRHDTVYWYQQGPGQDPQFLISFYEKMQSDKGSIPDRFSAQQFSDYHSELNMSSLELGDSALYFCASRIGQGNNEQYFGPGTRLLVL.

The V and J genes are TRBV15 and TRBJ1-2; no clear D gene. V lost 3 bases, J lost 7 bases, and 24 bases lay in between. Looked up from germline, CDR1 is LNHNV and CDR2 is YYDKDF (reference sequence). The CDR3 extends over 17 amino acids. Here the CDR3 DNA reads TGTGCCACCAGCAGTTTCCCGAGGAGGTATTCGTATCCTGGCTACACCTTC. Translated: CATSSFPRRYSYPGYTF.

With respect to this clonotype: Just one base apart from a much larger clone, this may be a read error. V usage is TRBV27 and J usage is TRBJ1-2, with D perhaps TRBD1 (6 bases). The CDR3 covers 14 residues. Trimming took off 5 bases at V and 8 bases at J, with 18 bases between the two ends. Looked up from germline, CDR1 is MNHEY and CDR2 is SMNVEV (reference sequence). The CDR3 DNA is TGTGCCAGCAGTACCACACGGGGGGCGAGAGGCTACACCTTC. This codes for CASSTTRGARGYTF.

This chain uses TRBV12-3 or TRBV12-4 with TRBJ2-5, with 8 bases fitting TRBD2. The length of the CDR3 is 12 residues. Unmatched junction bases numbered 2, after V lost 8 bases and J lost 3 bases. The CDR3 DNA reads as TGTGCCAGCGGAGCGGGGGAAGAGACCCAGTACTTC. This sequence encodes CASGAGEETQYF.

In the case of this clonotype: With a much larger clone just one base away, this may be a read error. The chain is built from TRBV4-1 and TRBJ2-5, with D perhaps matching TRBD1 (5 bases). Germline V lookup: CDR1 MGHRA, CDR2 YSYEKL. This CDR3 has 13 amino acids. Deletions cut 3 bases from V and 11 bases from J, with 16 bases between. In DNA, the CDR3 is TGCGCCAGCAGCCATTCGACAGACAATGAGCAGTACTTC. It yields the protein CASSHSTDNEQYF.

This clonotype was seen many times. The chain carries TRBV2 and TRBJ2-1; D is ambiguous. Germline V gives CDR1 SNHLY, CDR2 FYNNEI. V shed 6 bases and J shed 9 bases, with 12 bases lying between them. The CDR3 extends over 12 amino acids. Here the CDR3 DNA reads TGTGCCAGCAGCCACAGTACGGGTGAGCAGTTCTTC. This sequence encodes CASSHSTGEQFF.

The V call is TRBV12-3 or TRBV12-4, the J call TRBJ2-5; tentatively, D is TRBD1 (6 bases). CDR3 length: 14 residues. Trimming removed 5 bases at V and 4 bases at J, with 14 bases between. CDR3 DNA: TGTGCCAGCAGTGCCTGGGAAGGGGGAGAGACCCAGTACTTC. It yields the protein CASSAWEGGETQYF.

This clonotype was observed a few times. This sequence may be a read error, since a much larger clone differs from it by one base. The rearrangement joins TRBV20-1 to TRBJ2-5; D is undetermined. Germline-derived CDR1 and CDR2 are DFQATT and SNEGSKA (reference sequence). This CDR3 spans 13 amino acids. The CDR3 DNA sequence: TGCGGTGCTAGAAACCCCCGAGGAGAGACCCAGTACTTC. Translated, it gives CGARNPRGETQYF.

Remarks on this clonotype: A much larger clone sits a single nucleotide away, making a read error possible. CDR3 nucleotide sequence: TGTGCCAGCAGCTTATTTGTACGCGAGGACGGCTGTGGCTACACCTTC. It yields the protein CASSLFVREDGCGYTF. The V call is TRBV7-2, the J call TRBJ1-2, with D unclear. Germline loops: CDR1 SGHTA, CDR2 FQGNSA. Trimming removed 2 bases from V and 7 bases from J, with 20 bases in between. The CDR3 totals 16 residues.

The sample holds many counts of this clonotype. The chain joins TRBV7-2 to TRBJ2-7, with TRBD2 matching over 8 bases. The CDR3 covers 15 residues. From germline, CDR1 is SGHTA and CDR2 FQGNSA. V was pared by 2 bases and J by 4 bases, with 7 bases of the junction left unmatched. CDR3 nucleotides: TGTGCCAGCAGCTTAAGAGCGGGAGAAGGTTACGAGCAGTACTTC. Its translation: CASSLRAGEGYEQYF.

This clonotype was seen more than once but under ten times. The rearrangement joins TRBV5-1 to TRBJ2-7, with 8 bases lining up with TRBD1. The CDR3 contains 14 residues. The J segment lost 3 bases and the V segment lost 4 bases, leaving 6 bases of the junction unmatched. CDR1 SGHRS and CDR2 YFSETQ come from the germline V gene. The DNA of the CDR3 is TGCGCCAGCAGCATGGACAGGGTCCTCTACGAGCAGTACTTC. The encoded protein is CASSMDRVLYEQYF.

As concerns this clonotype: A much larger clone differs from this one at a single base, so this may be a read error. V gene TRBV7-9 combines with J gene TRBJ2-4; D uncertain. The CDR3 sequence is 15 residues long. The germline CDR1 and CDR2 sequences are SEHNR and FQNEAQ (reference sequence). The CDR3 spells CASSPGVRAKSIQYF. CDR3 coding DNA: TGTGCCAGCAGCCCAGGTGTAAGGGCCAAAAGCATTCAGTACTTC.

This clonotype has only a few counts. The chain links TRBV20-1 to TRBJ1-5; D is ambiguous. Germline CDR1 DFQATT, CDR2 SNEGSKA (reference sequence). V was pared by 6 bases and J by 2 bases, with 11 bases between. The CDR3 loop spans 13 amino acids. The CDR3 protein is CSAQYGGNQPQHF. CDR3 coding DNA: TGCAGTGCACAATACGGCGGCAATCAGCCCCAGCATTTT.

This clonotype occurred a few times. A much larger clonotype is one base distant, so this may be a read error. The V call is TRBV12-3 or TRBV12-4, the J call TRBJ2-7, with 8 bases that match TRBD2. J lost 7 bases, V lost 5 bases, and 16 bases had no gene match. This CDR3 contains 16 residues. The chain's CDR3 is CASSQTGGGISNEQYF. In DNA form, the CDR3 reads TGTGCCAGCAGTCAAACCGGGGGGGGAATCAGCAATGAGCAGTACTTC.

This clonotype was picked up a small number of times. The CDR3 nucleotides are TGTGCCTGGAGTGTTGGGGGTGCTGGAAACACCATATATTTT. Translated: CAWSVGGAGNTIYF. V usage is TRBV30 and J usage is TRBJ1-3, with D tentatively TRBD1 (5 bases). Between the trimmed V and J ends, which lost 0 bases and 2 bases, there was a span of 8 bases. The CDR3 is 14 amino acids. Germline V gene sequence: CDR1 GTSNPN, CDR2 SVGIG (reference sequence).

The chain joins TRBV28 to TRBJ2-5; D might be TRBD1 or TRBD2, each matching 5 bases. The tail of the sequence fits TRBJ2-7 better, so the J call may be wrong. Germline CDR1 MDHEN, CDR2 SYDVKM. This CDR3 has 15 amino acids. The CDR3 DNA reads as TGTGCCAGCACCTTGGGGACCATGAAATCCTACGAGCAGTACTTC. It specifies CASTLGTMKSYEQYF.

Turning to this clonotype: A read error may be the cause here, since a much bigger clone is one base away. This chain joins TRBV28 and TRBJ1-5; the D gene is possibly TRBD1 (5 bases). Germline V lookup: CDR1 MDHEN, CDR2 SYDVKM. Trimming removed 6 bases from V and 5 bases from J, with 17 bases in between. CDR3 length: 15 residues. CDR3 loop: CASRRDGGFYQPQHF. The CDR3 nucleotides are TGTGCCAGCAGGCGGGACGGGGGTTTTTATCAGCCCCAGCATTTT.

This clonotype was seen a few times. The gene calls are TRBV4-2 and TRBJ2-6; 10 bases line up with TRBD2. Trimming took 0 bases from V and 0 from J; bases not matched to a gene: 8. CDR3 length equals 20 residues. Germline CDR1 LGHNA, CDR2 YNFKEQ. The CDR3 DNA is TGTGCCAGCAGCCAAGATCACACTAGCGGGGTAACCTCTGGGGCCAACGTCCTGACTTTC. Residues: CASSQDHTSGVTSGANVLTF.